Below are 19 T cell receptor beta chains sequenced from a single sample in a study of blood T cell repertoires in COVID-19. Sequencing was performed with immunoSEQ multiplex PCR; in TCRdb, only in-frame clones are kept and a portion is missing. The table includes about 100,000 clones, 85% to 90% detected once. Sequenced material: peripheral blood. These receptors were collected from a human donor in a cohort sampled during active COVID-19.

The V call is TRBV5-5, the J call TRBJ1-1; the match to TRBD1 covers 8 bases. With V trimmed by 2 bases and J by 1 base, 4 bases remained unmatched. CDR1 is SGHKS, CDR2 YYEKEE, per germline (reference sequence). The CDR3 sequence is 15 residues long. The CDR3, as DNA: TGTGCCAGCAGCTTAGGGGACAGGCCGAACACTGAAGCTTTCTTT. It is translated as CASSLGDRPNTEAFF.

This sequence joins TRBV12-3 or TRBV12-4 and TRBJ2-2; D is unresolved. V lost 3 bases, J lost 1 base, and 3 bases lay in between. The CDR3 covers 13 residues. In nucleotides, the CDR3 is TGTGCCAGCAGTTTTCGGAACACCGGGGAGCTGTTTTTT. Encoded protein: CASSFRNTGELFF.

CDR3 amino acids: CASSLSGTGRYEQYF. The CDR3 nucleotides are TGTGCCAGCAGTTTATCGGGGACAGGGCGCTACGAGCAGTACTTC. This chain connects TRBV27 to TRBJ2-7; 9 bases map to TRBD1. Per the germline V gene, CDR1 is MNHEY and CDR2 is SMNVEV (reference sequence). The CDR3 is 15 residues long. The V gene end was trimmed by 0 bases and the J gene end by 3 bases; junction bases not matched to a gene: 3.

The J gene is TRBJ1-4, the V gene TRBV30; possibly TRBD1 for D (5 bases). Germline loops: CDR1 GTSNPN, CDR2 SVGIG (reference sequence). V was cut by 3 bases and J by 7 bases, with 15 bases left in between. CDR3 length: 14 residues. CDR3 residues: CAWSVDSSAEKLFF. The CDR3 DNA reads as TGTGCCTGGAGCGTCGACAGCTCTGCTGAAAAACTGTTTTTT.

The chain couples TRBV2 to TRBJ2-3, with a weak D call TRBD1 (6 bases). CDR1 is SNHLY and CDR2 is FYNNEI in the germline V gene. The V gene lost 4 bases and the J gene lost 3 bases, with 35 bases spanning the gap. There are 22 residues in the CDR3. The CDR3 protein is CASSARPVGLLGSERGTDTQYF. The CDR3 DNA follows: TGTGCCAGCAGTGCAAGACCGGTCGGACTCCTAGGTTCCGAGAGGGGGACAGATACGCAGTATTTT.

The chain combines TRBV14 with TRBJ2-7; 7 bases are shared with TRBD1. V shed 6 bases and J 4 bases; nucleotides not matched to a gene: 9. The germline V gene has CDR1 SGHDN and CDR2 FVKESK. This CDR3 comprises 14 residues. The CDR3 reads CASRRTGLGYEQYF. The CDR3, as DNA: TGTGCCAGCAGACGGACAGGATTAGGTTACGAGCAGTACTTC.

The chain combines TRBV25-1 with TRBJ1-1, with 9 positions matching TRBD1. V shed 3 bases, J shed 1 base, and the junction held 3 bases outside the gene matches. The CDR3 extends over 15 amino acids. Germline V lookup: CDR1 MGHDK, CDR2 SYGVNS. The CDR3 DNA sequence: TGTGCCAGCAGTGATCCGACAGGGGGGAACACTGAAGCTTTCTTT. Translating it yields CASSDPTGGNTEAFF.

This chain uses TRBV4-3 with TRBJ1-2; tentative D call: TRBD1 (5 bases). The CDR3 spans 18 residues. CDR1 and CDR2 from the germline V gene are LGHNA and YSLEER. Trimming shortened V by 0 bases and J by 7 bases, and 24 bases separated the two germline ends. The CDR3 region is CASSQEGWGEMIKGGYTF. The CDR3 region has the DNA TGCGCCAGCAGCCAAGAAGGTTGGGGGGAGATGATAAAAGGTGGCTACACCTTC.

Notes on this clone: A read error may account for a junction end that differs from germline. Within the sample, other DNA sequences also encode this same CDR3. J is TRBJ1-5 and V is TRBV28; 10 bases match TRBD1. Germline lookup yields CDR1 MDHEN and CDR2 SYDVKM. There are 15 residues in the CDR3. The CDR3 loop is CASILGDRGNQPQHF. The DNA of the CDR3 is TGTGCCAGCATCCTTGGGGACAGGGGAAATCAGCCCCAACATTTT.

The chain has TRBV4-1 and TRBJ2-7; 7 bases align to TRBD2. V lost 2 bases, J lost 0 bases, and 10 bases stayed unmatched. Germline CDR1 MGHRA, CDR2 YSYEKL. The CDR3 runs 17 residues. This chain's CDR3 is CASSQWVPSGVSYEQYF. CDR3 DNA: TGCGCCAGCAGCCAATGGGTCCCTAGCGGAGTCTCCTACGAGCAGTACTTC.

The chain recombines TRBV19 with TRBJ1-1; 7 nucleotides line up with TRBD1. The CDR3 loop spans 12 amino acids. The V and J ends lost 3 bases and 7 bases, in that order; junction bases with no gene match: 2. CDR1 and CDR2 (germline): LNHDA, SQIVND (reference sequence). As DNA, the CDR3 is TGTGCCAGTAGTATTGGACAGGTTGAAGCTTTCTTT. The encoded protein is CASSIGQVEAFF.

This clone was found a few times. The chain combines TRBV28 with TRBJ1-1; TRBD1 might be the D (5 bases). V shed 10 bases and J shed 2 bases, with 11 bases lying between them. The germline gives CDR1 MDHEN, CDR2 SYDVKM. The CDR3 has 12 amino acids. The CDR3, as DNA: TGTGCCACCGACGGGGGTAACACTGAAGCTTTCTTT. It translates to CATDGGNTEAFF.

The chain is built from TRBV7-3 and TRBJ2-1; D possibly corresponds to TRBD2 (6 bases). The CDR3 runs to 14 residues. Germline assignment: CDR1 SGHTA and CDR2 FQGTGA. V lost 3 bases and J 7 bases, leaving 13 bases between the germline ends. The DNA of the CDR3 is TGTGCCAGCAGCTTTACTAGCCAAGGAAATGAGCAGTTCTTC. Its translation is CASSFTSQGNEQFF. The full variable domain, rest sourced from reference TRBV7-3 and TRBJ2-1, is GAGVSQTPSNKVTEKGKYVELRCDPISGHTALYWYRQSLGQGPEFLIYFQGTGAADDSGLPNDRFFAVRPEGSVSTLKIQRTERGDSAVYLCASSFTSQGNEQFFGPGTRLTVL.

This chain joins TRBV5-4 and TRBJ2-2; TRBD1 matches 11 bases. V shed 2 bases, J shed 6 bases, and the junction held 6 bases outside the gene matches. Germline CDR1 SGHNT, CDR2 YYREEE (reference sequence). The CDR3 is 16 residues long. As DNA, the CDR3 is TGTGCCAGCAGCTTCAGGACAGGGGGCGTCCCCGGGGAGCTGTTTTTT. It codes for CASSFRTGGVPGELFF.

The V call is TRBV6-4, the J call TRBJ2-2; tentative D call: TRBD1 (6 bases). V was shortened by 2 bases and J by 8 bases, with 6 bases between the two germline ends. The germline V gene has CDR1 MRHNA and CDR2 SNTAGT. The CDR3 totals 12 residues. CDR3 nucleotides: TGTGCCAGCAGTGACGGGACAGGGGAGCTGTTTTTT. This codes for CASSDGTGELFF.

V gene TRBV7-8 combines with J gene TRBJ2-1; 10 bases line up with TRBD2. With V trimmed by 4 bases and J by 6 bases, 6 bases remained unmatched. This CDR3 contains 15 residues. Germline V lookup: CDR1 SGHVS, CDR2 FQNEAQ. The CDR3 DNA follows: TGTGCCAGCAGCTCCCTAGCGGGAGATCCCAATGAGCAGTTCTTC. Its protein is CASSSLAGDPNEQFF.

The rearrangement uses TRBV6-2 or TRBV6-3 and TRBJ1-5, with TRBD1 as a possible D gene (6 bases). CDR1 and CDR2 from the germline V gene are MNHEY and SVGEGT. V gave up 5 bases and J gave up 0 bases, with 14 bases separating them. This CDR3 contains 16 residues. CDR3 sequence: CASSPRTEYSNQPQHF. CDR3 DNA: TGTGCCAGCAGTCCCCGGACAGAATATAGCAATCAGCCCCAGCATTTT.

This chain uses TRBV15 with TRBJ2-1; TRBD2 matches 9 bases. This CDR3 is built from 15 residues. Per the germline V gene, CDR1 is LNHNV and CDR2 is YYDKDF (reference sequence). Trimming cost V 5 bases and J 2 bases; bases outside gene matches: 4. The CDR3 sequence: CATSGKREAYNEQFF. In nucleotides, the CDR3 is TGTGCCACCAGCGGGAAGCGGGAGGCCTACAATGAGCAGTTCTTC. Combining the CDR3 with reference TRBV15 and TRBJ2-1 gives the whole variable domain DAMVIQNPRYQVTQFGKPVTLSCSQTLNHNVMYWYQQKSSQAPKLLFHYYDKDFNNEADTPDNFQSRRPNTSFCFLDIRSPGLGDTAMYLCATSGKREAYNEQFFGPGTRLTVL.

The rearrangement joins TRBV5-6 to TRBJ2-5, with 11 bases fitting TRBD2. CDR3 length: 19 residues. With 0 bases clipped from V and 7 bases from J, the junction kept 17 bases outside the gene matches. CDR1 is SGHDT and CDR2 is YYEEEE in the germline V gene. The DNA of the CDR3 is TGTGCCAGCAGCTTGGTCGGCCTAGCGGGAGGCCCAGTTTGGTGGACCCAGTACTTC. Its protein is CASSLVGLAGGPVWWTQYF.